One sample yielded the 31 T cell receptor beta chains listed below, sequenced in a study of human T cells and chemical hapten exposure. TCRdb used MiXCR to reprocess the RACE reads, holding one entry per CDR3 protein. The sample lists approximately 370,000 distinct CDR3 sequences, approximately 5% occurring once. Specified time point: pre-sensitization, week 0. Treatment in this sample: therapeutic diphenylcyclopropenone sensitization with weekly scalp DPC. The sample was whole blood, taken in connection with sensitization to the hapten diphenylcyclopropenone (DPC). The receptors here all came from a woman aged 18-29 years with alopecia areata. Some clones in this sample may be carry-over from other donors' samples.

This clonotype was seen many times. The J gene is TRBJ2-4, the V gene TRBV10-3; D is perhaps TRBD1 (7 bases). The CDR3 is 17 residues long. The V gene lost 0 bases and the J gene lost 6 bases, with 18 bases spanning the gap. CDR1 is ENHRY, CDR2 SYGVKD, per germline. The CDR3 here is CAISESGGGNRGNIQYF. CDR3 DNA sequence: TGTGCCATCAGTGAGTCAGGAGGCGGGAACAGGGGAAACATTCAGTACTTC.

At least ten counts were recorded for this clonotype. V gene TRBV7-2 combines with J gene TRBJ2-7, with D possibly TRBD2 on 6 matching bases. V lost 11 bases, J lost 1 base, and 15 bases lay in between. Germline CDR1 SGHTA, CDR2 FQGNSA. This CDR3 has 13 amino acids. CDR3 bases: TGTGCCGCCTCAAGCGCGGGATCCTACGAGCAGTACTTC. Amino acids: CAASSAGSYEQYF.

In this sample, this clonotype turned up a few times. This sequence joins TRBV24-1 and TRBJ2-3; possibly TRBD1 for D (6 bases). CDR1 and CDR2 (germline): KGHDR, SFDVKD. V was trimmed by 4 bases and J by 1 base, leaving 17 bases between them. The length of the CDR3 is 17 residues. CDR3 in amino acids: CATSDQDGTIRTDTQYF. DNA for the CDR3: TGTGCCACCAGTGACCAAGACGGGACAATACGCACAGATACGCAGTATTTT.

This clonotype was detected only a few times. The chain has TRBV4-3 and TRBJ2-4, with a possible D match to TRBD1 (6 bases). Looked up from germline, CDR1 is LGHNA and CDR2 is YSLEER. The CDR3 extends over 15 amino acids. V was pared by 0 bases and J by 6 bases, with 12 bases between. The CDR3 is CASSQDMGRGNIQYF. The CDR3 DNA sequence: TGCGCCAGCAGCCAAGATATGGGCAGGGGAAACATTCAGTACTTC.

This clonotype was detected many times. This chain connects TRBV25-1 to TRBJ1-2; no clear D gene. Germline V gene sequence: CDR1 MGHDK, CDR2 SYGVNS. This CDR3 contains 13 residues. Trimming removed 2 bases at V and 4 bases at J, with 8 bases between. The CDR3 DNA is TGTGCCAGCAGTGAAACGGCCACCTATGGCTACACCTTC. Translated: CASSETATYGYTF.

This clonotype was found many times. V is TRBV5-1 and J is TRBJ1-3; possible D gene TRBD1, 5 bases. Trimming pared 4 bases from V and 4 bases from J, leaving 21 bases between. This CDR3 region has 17 residues. Germline values: CDR1 SGHRS, CDR2 YFSETQ. This CDR3 is CASSPTPGSGQGNTIYF. CDR3 coding DNA: TGCGCCAGCAGCCCGACCCCCGGCTCAGGGCAAGGAAACACCATATATTTT. The entire variable domain, with the rest obtained from reference TRBV5-1 and TRBJ1-3, is as follows: KAGVTQTPRYLIKTRGQQVTLSCSPISGHRSVSWYQQTPGQGLQFLFEYFSETQRNKGNFPGRFSGRQFSNSRSEMNVSTLELGDSALYLCASSPTPGSGQGNTIYFGEGSWLTVV.

This clonotype was recorded at least ten times. The chain carries TRBV10-2 and TRBJ2-2, with D unresolved. Trimming stripped 8 bases from V and 0 bases from J, with 10 bases between. CDR3 length: 14 residues. The germline gives CDR1 WSHSY, CDR2 SAAADI. The CDR3 nucleotides read TGCGCCAGCGGATCGAGCGCGAACACCGGGGAGCTGTTTTTT. Its protein product is CASGSSANTGELFF.

V is TRBV5-6 and J is TRBJ1-1; 7 bases agree with TRBD1. V was pared by 6 bases and J by 2 bases, with 10 bases of the junction left unmatched. CDR1 is SGHDT, CDR2 YYEEEE, per germline. The CDR3 has 15 amino acids. The CDR3 reads CASNPGQNFNTEAFF. CDR3 sequence (DNA): TGTGCCAGCAACCCGGGACAGAACTTTAACACTGAAGCTTTCTTT.

This clonotype was found many times. CDR3 nucleotides: TGTGCCAGCCTAGGACAGAGCTCCTACAATGAGCAGTTCTTC. Protein: CASLGQSSYNEQFF. The chain has TRBV28 and TRBJ2-1, with TRBD1 as a possible D gene (6 bases). Looked up from germline, CDR1 is MDHEN and CDR2 is SYDVKM. CDR3 length: 14 residues. The ends were cut back, 8 bases at V and 0 bases at J, with 11 bases in the middle.

In this sample, this clonotype turned up many times. The V call is TRBV27, the J call TRBJ2-1, with D possibly TRBD1 on 7 matching bases. Germline V lookup: CDR1 MNHEY, CDR2 SMNVEV (reference sequence). V gave up 4 bases and J gave up 4 bases, with 14 bases separating them. This CDR3 is 15 amino acids long. CDR3 amino acids: CASSYAAGGYNEQFF. The CDR3 region has the DNA TGTGCCAGCAGTTACGCAGCAGGGGGGTACAATGAGCAGTTCTTC.

The chain recombines TRBV12-5 with TRBJ2-7; a possible D gene is TRBD1 (6 bases). This CDR3 has 20 residues. Germline CDR1 LGHNT, CDR2 FRNRAP. V was cut by 0 bases and J by 0 bases, with 24 bases left in between. Here the CDR3 DNA reads TGTGCTAGTGGTTTGGTATTCCAAGGGGGAAATCGCCCTGTCTCCTACGAGCAGTACTTC. This sequence encodes CASGLVFQGGNRPVSYEQYF.

The chain joins TRBV6-5 to TRBJ2-3; D could derive from TRBD1 or TRBD2 (5 bases each). Deletions cut 0 bases from V and 3 bases from J, with 13 bases between. CDR3 length: 16 residues. CDR1 MNHEY and CDR2 SVGAGI come from the germline V gene. CDR3 bases: TGTGCCAGCAGTTACTCGCGCTGGGGGATGACAGATACGCAGTATTTT. Amino acid sequence: CASSYSRWGMTDTQYF.

The chain's CDR3 is CASSLVGGHLETQYF. CDR3 DNA sequence: TGTGCCAGCAGCTTAGTCGGAGGTCATTTGGAGACCCAGTACTTC. The chain joins TRBV7-9 to TRBJ2-5; TRBD2 is a possible D gene (5 bases). This CDR3 has 15 residues. Germline CDR1 is SEHNR and CDR2 is FQNEAQ (reference sequence). Trimming left V 1 base short and J 5 bases short, with 14 bases between.

This clonotype was seen a few times. The genes are TRBV28 and TRBJ1-5; 8 positions agree with TRBD1. V shed 7 bases, J shed 2 bases, and the junction held 13 bases outside the gene matches. Germline CDR1 MDHEN, CDR2 SYDVKM. This CDR3 contains 17 residues. The CDR3 DNA sequence: TGTGCCAGCACCTTATTCAGGGGGCGACGGGGCAATCAGCCCCAGCATTTT. Encoded protein: CASTLFRGRRGNQPQHF.

This clonotype was seen at least ten times. J is TRBJ2-1 and V is TRBV12-3 or TRBV12-4, with 7 bases fitting TRBD1. The V and J ends lost 3 bases and 4 bases, in that order; junction bases with no gene match: 12. The CDR3 covers 17 residues. The CDR3 region is CASSFGPGQQGYNEQFF. In nucleotides, the CDR3 is TGTGCCAGCAGTTTCGGACCGGGACAGCAGGGGTACAATGAGCAGTTCTTC.

This clonotype was observed many times. The gene calls are TRBV20-1 and TRBJ2-3, with D maybe TRBD1 (5 bases). Trimming left V 8 bases short and J 4 bases short, with 10 bases between. Germline V gene lookup returns CDR1 DFQATT and CDR2 SNEGSKA (reference sequence). CDR3 length: 11 residues. CDR3 sequence: CSNRFADTQYF. CDR3 DNA sequence: TGCAGTAACAGGTTCGCAGATACGCAGTATTTT.

V usage is TRBV28 and J usage is TRBJ1-5; TRBD1 matches 9 bases. The junction had 9 bases not matched to a gene; V was cut back by 6 bases and J by 6 bases. The germline CDR1 and CDR2 sequences are MDHEN and SYDVKM. This CDR3 contains 15 residues. The CDR3 region is CASRRGQGSIQPQHF. CDR3 coding DNA: TGTGCCAGCAGAAGAGGACAGGGGTCGATTCAGCCCCAGCATTTT.

This clonotype was counted at least ten times. The rearrangement joins TRBV4-3 to TRBJ2-6; 7 positions agree with TRBD2. V lost 1 base to trimming and J lost 4 bases; unmatched junction nucleotides: 7. There are 17 residues in the CDR3. The germline gives CDR1 LGHNA, CDR2 YSLEER. For the CDR3, the DNA is TGCGCCAGCAGCCAAGGGGGAGGGGCAGGAGGGGCCAACGTCCTGACTTTC. Its translation is CASSQGGGAGGANVLTF.

A few counts support this clonotype. The chain is built from TRBV6-6 and TRBJ2-1; no reliable D call. Germline loops: CDR1 MNHNY, CDR2 SVGAGI (reference sequence). CDR3 length equals 13 residues. V was trimmed by 6 bases and J by 10 bases, leaving 16 bases between them. The CDR3 coding sequence is TGTGCCAGCAGATTAGATATCGTCGGGGAGCAGTTCTTC. This gives the protein CASRLDIVGEQFF.

This clonotype was counted a few times. The J gene is TRBJ2-6, the V gene TRBV19, with D unresolved. The V gene's germline CDR1 is LNHDA and CDR2 SQIVND (reference sequence). The CDR3 has 15 amino acids. Deletions cut 1 base from V and 0 bases from J, with 4 bases between. Written as DNA, the CDR3 is TGTGCCAGTAGTATAGGCGGCTCTGGGGCCAACGTCCTGACTTTC. This encodes CASSIGGSGANVLTF.

This clonotype was picked up a small number of times. In DNA form, the CDR3 reads TGTGCCAGCAAGCTTTATCTGGGGGCGACGAACACTGAAGCTTTCTTT. Protein product: CASKLYLGATNTEAFF. The gene calls are TRBV11-2 and TRBJ1-1; a possible D gene is TRBD1 (6 bases). The CDR3 consists of 16 residues. V was shortened by 7 bases and J by 1 base, with 19 bases between the two germline ends. The V gene's germline CDR1 is SGHAT and CDR2 FQNNGV.

This clonotype appeared many times. V usage is TRBV2 and J usage is TRBJ2-1, with D tentatively TRBD2 (6 bases). Germline-derived CDR1 and CDR2 are SNHLY and FYNNEI. V shed 10 bases and J shed 5 bases, with 15 bases lying between them. The CDR3 loop spans 13 amino acids. CDR3 nucleotides: TGTGCCACCCAGGGACTTTTTGACAATGAGCAGTTCTTC. Residues: CATQGLFDNEQFF.

This clonotype has ten or more counts. The chain carries TRBV6-4 and TRBJ2-2; D is possibly TRBD1 (5 bases). Trimming took off 0 bases at V and 13 bases at J, with 15 bases between the two ends. The V gene's germline CDR1 is MRHNA and CDR2 SNTAGT. The CDR3 sequence is 14 residues long. CDR3: CASSDSQGMGLLFF. CDR3 DNA sequence: TGTGCCAGCAGTGACTCGCAGGGTATGGGTTTGCTGTTTTTT.

This clonotype was seen ten or more times. The CDR3 nucleotides read TGTGCCAGCACCGCCGACAGGGGTTTTTCAGTCGGCTATGGCTACACCTTC. Translating gives CASTADRGFSVGYGYTF. This chain links TRBV7-2 with TRBJ1-2; 8 nucleotides match TRBD1. J gave up 4 bases and V 7 bases, and 17 bases lay outside the gene matches. Looked up from germline, CDR1 is SGHTA and CDR2 is FQGNSA. The CDR3 runs to 17 residues.

This clonotype was seen many times. This chain links TRBV7-2 with TRBJ1-2; D is undetermined. V was cut by 3 bases and J by 7 bases, with 12 bases left in between. This CDR3 region has 13 residues. CDR1 and CDR2 from the germline V gene are SGHTA and FQGNSA. The CDR3 DNA follows: TGTGCCAGCAGCTTTTTTGTTGAGGGTGGCTACACCTTC. Amino acids: CASSFFVEGGYTF. The complete variable domain, with remaining parts taken from reference TRBV7-2 and TRBJ1-2, reads GAGVSQSPSNKVTEKGKDVELRCDPISGHTALYWYRQSLGQGLEFLIYFQGNSAPDKSGLPSDRFSAERTGGSVSTLTIQRTQQEDSAVYLCASSFFVEGGYTFGSGTRLTVV.

J is TRBJ1-4 and V is TRBV7-2; TRBD1 might be the D (5 bases). The ends were cut back, 5 bases at V and 0 bases at J, with 13 bases in the middle. The CDR3 has 16 residues. CDR1 and CDR2 from the germline V gene are SGHTA and FQGNSA. The CDR3 DNA is TGTGCCAGCAGCGCAAAGGGGCCCCCAACTAATGAAAAACTGTTTTTT. It translates to CASSAKGPPTNEKLFF.

This clonotype showed up just a few times. The V gene is TRBV10-3, the J gene TRBJ2-5; TRBD1 might be the D (6 bases). CDR1 is ENHRY and CDR2 is SYGVKD in the germline V gene. Deletions cut 4 bases from V and 2 bases from J, with 8 bases between. The CDR3 loop spans 13 amino acids. The CDR3 nucleotides read TGTGCCATCAGTGGCAGGGGTCAAGAGACCCAGTACTTC. Its protein product is CAISGRGQETQYF.

This clonotype was seen repeatedly, ten times or more. The gene calls are TRBV6-2 or TRBV6-3 and TRBJ2-1, with D perhaps TRBD2 (6 bases). This CDR3 is 18 amino acids long. Looked up from germline, CDR1 is MNHEY and CDR2 is SVGEGT. The ends were cut back, 4 bases at V and 2 bases at J, with 21 bases in the middle. The CDR3 DNA reads as TGTGCCAGCAGTTTTATTGCGGGGCCGTTTACAACCTACAATGAGCAGTTCTTC. This gives the protein CASSFIAGPFTTYNEQFF.

The table lists this clonotype with many counts. The V call is TRBV7-9, the J call TRBJ2-7; possible D gene TRBD1, 6 bases. The CDR3 covers 15 residues. The V gene lost 5 bases and the J gene lost 2 bases, with 16 bases spanning the gap. From germline, CDR1 is SEHNR and CDR2 FQNEAQ (reference sequence). The CDR3 loop reads CASSPWTAPTYEQYF. The CDR3 nucleotides read TGTGCCAGCAGCCCGTGGACAGCGCCGACCTACGAGCAGTACTTC.

This clonotype was seen ten or more times. The chain couples TRBV12-3 or TRBV12-4 to TRBJ2-2; D call uncertain. This CDR3 region has 13 residues. V lost 5 bases and J lost 6, with 10 bases in between. This CDR3 reads CASSLYGSGELFF. The DNA of the CDR3 is TGTGCCAGCAGTCTATACGGCTCCGGGGAGCTGTTTTTT.

The V gene is TRBV6-6, the J gene TRBJ2-5, with 11 nucleotides matching TRBD2. V was pared by 5 bases and J by 0 bases, with 11 bases of the junction left unmatched. Germline V CDR1 and CDR2: MNHNY, SVGAGI (reference sequence). This CDR3 contains 18 residues. CDR3 in amino acids: CASSGPGLAASYQETQYF. The CDR3 DNA reads TGTGCCAGCAGTGGACCGGGACTAGCGGCGTCGTACCAAGAGACCCAGTACTTC.